This T cell receptor beta chain was identified in a study of CD8 T cells in ankylosing spondylitis. Study-wide results and limits: Blood from ankylosing spondylitis patients appeared to carry a characteristic roughly 8-variant TCR beta motif. Some of the motif variants had earlier been found in reactive arthritis patients' fluid and blood.

A single record per CDR3 protein comes from TCRdb applying MiXCR to the 5' RACE reads. The top ten hold 16% of the sample, which has roughly 400,000 distinct CDR3 sequences, around 22% seen once. Between the trimmed V and J ends, which lost 0 bases and 7 bases, there was a span of 10 bases. The germline V gene encodes CDR1 MDHEN and CDR2 SYDVKM. This CDR3 contains 14 residues. About this clonotype: The antigen remains undetermined.

This chain uses TRBV28 with TRBJ1-5; D is ambiguous. The receptor was derived from a male donor with ankylosing spondylitis. The sample was blood, either unsorted or a sorted T cell fraction (not recorded which). The CDR3 coding sequence is TGTGCCAGCAGTTTATGGGAGGTGAGCCAGCCCCAGCATTTT. It is translated as CASSLWEVSQPQHF.